These 14 T cell receptor beta chains were all obtained from the same sample, sequenced in a study of blood T cells in healthy people across ages. A J-beta primer mix and a sample-barcoded 5' primer were used in a second PCR of roughly 7 to 12 cycles. TCRdb reanalysed the 5' RACE reads using MiXCR and keeps one entry per CDR3 protein. Here the sample spans around 790,000 distinct CDR3 sequences, roughly 44% being singletons. Sequencing input: blood. The origin of the receptors is a man between 60 and 70 years old in good health.

The V and J genes are TRBV4-3 and TRBJ2-5; perhaps TRBD2 as D (6 bases). The J call could be wrong; TRBJ2-7 is a better fit for the DNA end. Germline-derived CDR1 and CDR2 are LGHNA and YSLEER. CDR3 size: 16 residues. This chain's CDR3 is CASSQVGVAAEYEQYF. The DNA of the CDR3 is TGCGCCAGCAGCCAAGTTGGGGTAGCGGCGGAGTACGAGCAGTACTTC.

This clonotype showed up just a few times. The rearrangement links TRBV5-1 to TRBJ2-3; D might be TRBD2 (6 bases). V shed 4 bases and J shed 5 bases, with 14 bases lying between them. Germline assignment: CDR1 SGHRS and CDR2 YFSETQ. The CDR3 runs to 14 residues. CDR3 DNA sequence: TGCGCCAGCAGCGGAGGGCTCGGGATAGATACGCAGTATTTT. Translated, it gives CASSGGLGIDTQYF.

The chain employs TRBV6-1 and TRBJ2-7, with 9 bases identical to TRBD2. With 6 bases clipped from V and 7 bases from J, the junction kept 13 bases outside the gene matches. Germline CDR1 is MNHNS and CDR2 is SASEGT. The CDR3 runs 15 residues. In DNA, the CDR3 is TGTGCCAGCAGCCGCGAAGAGCGGGGGGTCAATGAGCAGTACTTC. Protein: CASSREERGVNEQYF.

J is TRBJ2-6 and V is TRBV7-8; D may be TRBD1 (6 bases). Trimming removed 0 bases at V and 2 bases at J, with 8 bases between. The germline CDR1 and CDR2 sequences are SGHVS and FQNEAQ. The CDR3 is 16 residues long. The DNA of the CDR3 is TGTGCCAGCAGCTTAGCACAGGGTGCTGGGGCCAACGTCCTGACTTTC. This translates into CASSLAQGAGANVLTF. The whole variable domain, remainder taken from reference TRBV7-8 and TRBJ2-6, is GAGVSQSPRYKVAKRGQDVALRCDPISGHVSLFWYQQALGQGPEFLTYFQNEAQLDKSGLPSDRFFAERPEGSVSTLKIQRTQQEDSAVYLCASSLAQGAGANVLTFGAGSRLTVL.

The DNA for the CDR3 is TGTGCCAGCAGTTCGAGTGCGGGGGTAGCAGATACGCAGTATTTT. It yields the protein CASSSSAGVADTQYF. The rearrangement uses TRBV6-2 or TRBV6-3 and TRBJ2-3; 7 nucleotides match TRBD2. Germline V gives CDR1 MNHEY, CDR2 SVGEGT. This CDR3 contains 15 residues. J was trimmed by 4 bases and V by 4 bases; bases with no gene match: 8.

This clonotype was detected only a few times. The chain is built from TRBV7-2 and TRBJ2-1; D assignment may be TRBD1 or TRBD2 (5 bases each). Per germline, CDR1 SGHTA and CDR2 FQGNSA. The CDR3 loop spans 14 amino acids. V was pared by 8 bases and J by 2 bases, with 13 bases between. CDR3 protein: CASAPGPAYNEQFF. The DNA of the CDR3 is TGTGCCAGCGCTCCGGGACCAGCCTACAATGAGCAGTTCTTC. Full variable domain (remainder filled in from reference TRBV7-2 and TRBJ2-1): GAGVSQSPSNKVTEKGKDVELRCDPISGHTALYWYRQSLGQGLEFLIYFQGNSAPDKSGLPSDRFSAERTGGSVSTLTIQRTQQEDSAVYLCASAPGPAYNEQFFGPGTRLTVL.

This chain links TRBV11-2 with TRBJ2-3; D call uncertain. Trimming took 1 base from V and 2 from J, leaving 16 bases between them. The CDR3 is 17 residues long. Germline V gene lookup returns CDR1 SGHAT and CDR2 FQNNGV. Written as DNA, the CDR3 is TGTGCCAGCAGCTTAGCGGGCCACGGCTATGTCACAGATACGCAGTATTTT. This encodes CASSLAGHGYVTDTQYF.

The chain uses TRBV7-2 and TRBJ2-3; D perhaps matches TRBD2 (6 bases). There are 14 residues in the CDR3. Deletions cut 5 bases from V and 2 bases from J, with 11 bases between. Germline CDR1 SGHTA, CDR2 FQGNSA. The CDR3 is CASSATSFTDTQYF. CDR3 coding DNA: TGTGCCAGCAGCGCGACTAGTTTCACAGATACGCAGTATTTT.

The chain carries TRBV7-9 and TRBJ1-4; possibly TRBD1 for D (5 bases). Deletions cut 7 bases from V and 10 bases from J, with 13 bases between. CDR3 size: 12 residues. Germline CDR1 reads SEHNR; CDR2 reads FQNEAQ (reference sequence). The CDR3 DNA sequence: TGTGCCAGCAACCGGCAGGGAGGAAAACTGTTTTTT. Its translation: CASNRQGGKLFF. Combining the CDR3 with reference TRBV7-9 and TRBJ1-4 gives the whole variable domain DTGVSQNPRHKITKRGQNVTFRCDPISEHNRLYWYRQTLGQGPEFLTYFQNEAQLEKSRLLSDRFSAERPKGSFSTLEIQRTEQGDSAMYLCASNRQGGKLFFGSGTQLSVL.

The V call is TRBV12-3 or TRBV12-4, the J call TRBJ2-2, with 8 bases lining up with TRBD1. The V and J ends lost 5 bases and 4 bases, in that order; junction bases with no gene match: 9. CDR3 length: 16 amino acids. The CDR3 is CASSHAGGQFTGELFF. As DNA, the CDR3 is TGTGCCAGCAGTCATGCAGGGGGCCAATTCACCGGGGAGCTGTTTTTT.

The gene calls are TRBV6-6 and TRBJ2-7; D gene uncertain. Trimming took off 6 bases at V and 2 bases at J, with 11 bases between the two ends. CDR3 size: 13 residues. Germline-derived CDR1 and CDR2 are MNHNY and SVGAGI (reference sequence). CDR3 amino acids: CASSRLSAYEQYF. The CDR3 nucleotides are TGTGCCAGCAGCAGACTTTCAGCCTACGAGCAGTACTTC.

This rearrangement joins TRBV3-1 to TRBJ1-2, with a weak D call TRBD1 (5 bases). From germline, CDR1 is LGHDT and CDR2 YNNKEL (reference sequence). CDR3 length equals 16 residues. V gave up 4 bases and J gave up 3 bases, with 18 bases separating them. The CDR3 nucleotides are TGTGCCAGCAGCCCGTCGCGGGTCGGGACGGACTATGGCTACACCTTC. This gives the protein CASSPSRVGTDYGYTF.

V is TRBV6-1 and J is TRBJ1-2; the D gene is possibly TRBD1 (6 bases). This CDR3 is built from 13 residues. CDR1 MNHNS and CDR2 SASEGT come from the germline V gene. V was cut by 2 bases and J by 3 bases, with 7 bases left in between. CDR3 nucleotide sequence: TGTGCCAGCAGTGAAACAGGGCACTATGGCTACACCTTC. It encodes CASSETGHYGYTF.

This chain uses TRBV12-3 or TRBV12-4 with TRBJ1-4; 9 bases map to TRBD1. Trimming removed 5 bases from V and 4 bases from J; junction bases left unmatched: 8. The CDR3 sequence is 16 residues long. In nucleotides, the CDR3 is TGTGCCAGCAGTCCGGGACAGGGAGGGTATAATGAAAAACTGTTTTTT. It specifies CASSPGQGGYNEKLFF.